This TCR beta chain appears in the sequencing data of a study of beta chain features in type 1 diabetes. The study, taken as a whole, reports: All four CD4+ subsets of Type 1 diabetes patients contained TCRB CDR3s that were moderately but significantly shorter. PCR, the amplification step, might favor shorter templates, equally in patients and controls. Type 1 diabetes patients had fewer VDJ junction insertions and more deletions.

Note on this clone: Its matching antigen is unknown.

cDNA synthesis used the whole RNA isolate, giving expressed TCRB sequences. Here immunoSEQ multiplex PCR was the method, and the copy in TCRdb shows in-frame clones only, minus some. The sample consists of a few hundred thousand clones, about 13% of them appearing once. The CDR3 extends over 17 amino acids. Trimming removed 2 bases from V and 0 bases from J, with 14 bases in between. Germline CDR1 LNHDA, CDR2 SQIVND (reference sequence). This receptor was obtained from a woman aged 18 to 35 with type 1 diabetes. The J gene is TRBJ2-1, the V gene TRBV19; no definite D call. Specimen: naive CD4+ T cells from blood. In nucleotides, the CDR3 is TGTGCCAGTAGTATATCTCCTCCAGGTAGCTCCTACAATGAGCAGTTCTTC. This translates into CASSISPPGSSYNEQFF. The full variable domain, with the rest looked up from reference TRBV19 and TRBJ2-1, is DGGITQSPKYLFRKEGQNVTLSCEQNLNHDAMYWYRQDPGQGLRLIYYSQIVNDFQKGDIAEGYSVSREKKESFPLTVTSAQKNPTAFYLCASSISPPGSSYNEQFFGPGTRLTVL.